This passage covers 9 T cell receptor beta chains from one sample sequenced in a study of T cells after yellow fever vaccination. TCRdb redid the calling of the 5' RACE reads with MiXCR, one entry per CDR3 protein. The sample lists under 400,000 distinct CDR3 sequences, about an eighth occurring once. The sample here was CD4+ T cells sorted from PBMCs, taken 15 days after the yellow fever booster vaccination. The receptors shown here come from a man aged 18-30 years who received the YFV17D yellow fever vaccine.

Only one count was recorded for this clonotype. The chain carries TRBV24-1 and TRBJ1-2; TRBD1 is a possible D gene (5 bases). Germline V gene sequence: CDR1 KGHDR, CDR2 SFDVKD. The CDR3 loop spans 13 amino acids. V gave up 3 bases and J gave up 7 bases, with 11 bases separating them. For the CDR3, the DNA is TGTGCCACCAGTGATGGAAGGGGCGGTGGCTACACCTTC. The encoded protein is CATSDGRGGGYTF.

Only a few counts were recorded for this clonotype. This chain joins TRBV27 and TRBJ2-6, with D perhaps TRBD1 (5 bases). Germline V CDR1 and CDR2: MNHEY, SMNVEV (reference sequence). This CDR3 spans 15 amino acids. The V gene lost 6 bases and the J gene lost 2 bases, with 11 bases spanning the gap. The CDR3: CASREWGAGANVLTF. The CDR3 DNA reads TGTGCCAGCAGAGAGTGGGGCGCTGGGGCCAACGTCCTGACTTTC.

This rearrangement joins TRBV7-9 to TRBJ1-6, with TRBD1 as a possible D gene (5 bases). This CDR3 region has 13 residues. Germline V lookup: CDR1 SEHNR, CDR2 FQNEAQ (reference sequence). V lost 6 bases, J lost 11 bases, and 14 bases lay in between. CDR3 residues: CASSWDDGTPLHF. The CDR3 DNA reads as TGTGCCAGCAGTTGGGACGACGGAACACCCCTCCACTTT.

This clonotype occurred many times. The chain links TRBV5-1 to TRBJ1-1; D unclear. Trimming stripped 2 bases from V and 4 bases from J, with 9 bases between. This CDR3 region has 13 residues. The V gene's germline CDR1 is SGHRS and CDR2 YFSETQ. The CDR3 bases are TGCGCCAGCAGCTTTTCCTTCACCACTGAAGCTTTCTTT. Amino acid sequence: CASSFSFTTEAFF.

This sequence joins TRBV7-8 and TRBJ2-7; 12 bases agree with TRBD2. V shed 5 bases, J shed 2 bases, and the junction held 1 base outside the gene matches. The germline gives CDR1 SGHVS, CDR2 FQNEAQ. The CDR3 length is 14 residues. This chain's CDR3 is CASSRTSGAYEQYV. CDR3 nucleotides: TGTGCCAGCAGCAGGACTAGCGGGGCCTACGAGCAGTACGTC.

The genes are TRBV6-5 and TRBJ1-2, with 9 bases aligning to TRBD1. The CDR3 runs 15 residues. The V segment lost 4 bases and the J segment 4 bases; nucleotides outside the gene matches: 7. CDR1 and CDR2 (germline): MNHEY, SVGAGI. The CDR3 loop reads CASSWGQGSRYGYTF. The CDR3 DNA follows: TGTGCCAGCAGTTGGGGACAGGGTAGTCGCTATGGCTACACCTTC.

This clonotype has at least ten counts. This chain links TRBV20-1 with TRBJ2-5, with D perhaps matching TRBD1 or TRBD2 (5 bases each). V shed 5 bases and J shed 7 bases, with 17 bases lying between them. The CDR3 contains 13 residues. Germline V CDR1 and CDR2: DFQATT, SNEGSKA (reference sequence). This chain's CDR3 is CSAGSRGRGTQYF. The CDR3 coding sequence is TGCAGTGCTGGTTCTAGGGGACGGGGGACCCAGTACTTC.

The chain links TRBV7-9 to TRBJ1-1; 9 bases match TRBD1. The CDR3 runs to 15 residues. The junction had 5 bases not matched to a gene; V was cut back by 6 bases and J by 0 bases. In germline, CDR1 is SEHNR, CDR2 FQNEAQ (reference sequence). The CDR3 DNA follows: TGTGCCAGCAGACGAGGGGACAGGGTGAACACTGAAGCTTTCTTT. The encoded protein is CASRRGDRVNTEAFF.

Here the CDR3 reads CASSLEIVSTDTQYF. In DNA, the CDR3 is TGTGCCAGCAGCTTAGAGATCGTAAGCACAGATACGCAGTATTTT. This chain connects TRBV7-2 to TRBJ2-3; D is uncertain. CDR3 length equals 15 residues. Germline CDR1 reads SGHTA; CDR2 reads FQGNSA. Trimming took off 1 base at V and 0 bases at J, with 8 bases between the two ends.